Listed below are T cell receptor beta chains from one sample, sequenced in a study of OX40 agonist ivuxolimab in advanced cancers. The assay was immunoSEQ multiplex PCR, and TCRdb's table has in-frame clones only and misses some. The data show tens of thousands of clones, with about nine tenths seen just once and around 41% held by the top ten. The sample was CD4+ or CD8+ T cells sorted from blood, taken in a trial of the OX40 agonist ivuxolimab. The receptor set was obtained from an adult with an advanced solid tumor such as melanoma, head and neck, liver or kidney cancer. Both conserved end residues are part of each CDR3. A D gene is named only where the DNA matches it firmly. Not all rows give a size; the values are once, few, many and, for expanded clones, a class.

TRBJ1-5	TRBV7-9	NA	NA	TGTGCCAGCAGCATCGGGGGTCAGCCCCAGCATTTT	CASSIGGQPQHF
TRBJ2-3	TRBV4-1	once	TRBD2	TGCGCCAGCAGCCAAATTCCCGGGACTAGCGGGGGCGGCACAGATACGCAGTATTTT	CASSQIPGTSGGGTDTQYF
TRBJ1-2	TRBV19	once	NA	TGTGCCAGTAGTATCCCAGGGGCTCCCTATGGCTACACCTTC	CASSIPGAPYGYTF
TRBJ1-2	TRBV5-5	NA	NA	TGTGCCAGCAGCTTGGGTAGGGGGAACTATGGCTACACCTTC	CASSLGRGNYGYTF
TRBJ2-2	TRBV4-1	NA	NA	TGCGCCAGCAGCCAAGTTCAGCTTGACGGGGAGCTGTTTTTT	CASSQVQLDGELFF
TRBJ2-5	TRBV5-1	NA	NA	TGCGCCAGCAGCTTTGGAAGGGAAGAGACCCAGTACTTC	CASSFGREETQYF
TRBJ2-5	TRBV30	NA	NA	TGTGCCTCTGCTCTCGGGGGCGAGACCCAGTACTTC	CASALGGETQYF
TRBJ2-5	TRBV27	once	NA	TGTGCCAGCAGTTTAGAGGCCGGGGAGACCCAGTACTTC	CASSLEAGETQYF
TRBJ2-7	TRBV7-9	NA	TRBD2	TGTGCCAGCAGCTTATTGGGGGGGGACTCCTACGAGCAGTACTTC	CASSLLGGDSYEQYF
TRBJ2-2	TRBV9	NA	TRBD2	TGTGCCAGCAGCGTTGGGGGAGGGACCGGGGAGCTGTTTTTT	CASSVGGGTGELFF
TRBJ1-1	TRBV2	NA	NA	TGTGCCAGCAAAGACAGCCCGGGGACTGAAGCTTTCTTT	CASKDSPGTEAFF
TRBJ2-1	TRBV28	NA	NA	TGTGCCAGCAGTTTAGGAGGGATTGTGGACAATGAGCAGTTCTTC	CASSLGGIVDNEQFF
TRBJ2-7	TRBV30	NA	TRBD2	TGTGCCTGGGGTCTAGCGGGGGGTGGAGACTACGAGCAGTACTTC	CAWGLAGGGDYEQYF
TRBJ1-2	TRBV19	NA	TRBD1	TGTGCCAGTAGTCCAGCGACAGGGATAGACCCCTATGGCTACACCTTC	CASSPATGIDPYGYTF
TRBJ1-3	TRBV5-5	once	NA	TGTGCCAGCAGCTTGGAAGGGAGCTCTGGAAACACCATATATTTT	CASSLEGSSGNTIYF
TRBJ2-3	TRBV4-3	NA	TRBD1	TGCGCCAGCAGCCCGGACAGGGTTGGGTCAGATACGCAGTATTTT	CASSPDRVGSDTQYF
TRBJ2-1	TRBV29-1	NA	NA	TGCAGCGTTGAGATCGATGAGCAGTTCTTC	CSVEIDEQFF
TRBJ2-7	TRBV11-2	NA	NA	TGTGCCAGCAGCCCCGGGGGCTCCTACGAGCAGTACTTC	CASSPGGSYEQYF
TRBJ1-1	TRBV6-5	NA	TRBD1	TGTGCCAGCATCCCACAGGGGTCGGGCACTGAAGCTTTCTTT	CASIPQGSGTEAFF
TRBJ2-4	TRBV25-1	NA	TRBD1	TGTGCCAGCAGTGAATCTTTGAGGGGGCCGACAGGGGACATTCAGTACTTC	CASSESLRGPTGDIQYF
TRBJ2-5	TRBV27	NA	NA	TGTGCCAGCAGAAACAGGGGAGGCGAGACCCAGTACTTC	CASRNRGGETQYF
TRBJ1-1	TRBV4-3	NA	NA	TGCGCCAGCAGCCAAGATTCGGGGGCGGACACTGAAGCTTTCTTT	CASSQDSGADTEAFF
TRBJ2-2	TRBV11-2	NA	NA	TGTGCCAGCAGCCCTTACACCGGGGAGCTGTTTTTT	CASSPYTGELFF
TRBJ2-3	TRBV7-9	NA	TRBD1	TGTGCCAGCAGCCGAACACAGGGGGCCCTAGATACGCAGTATTTT	CASSRTQGALDTQYF
TRBJ2-3	TRBV7-2	NA	NA	TGTGCCAGCATAGCGGAGGAAACAGATACGCAGTATTTT	CASIAEETDTQYF
TRBJ2-5	TRBV28	NA	NA	TGTGCCAGCAGTTCCAGTCAGGAGTACCTAGAGACCCAGTACTTC	CASSSSQEYLETQYF
TRBJ1-1	TRBV4-1	NA	NA	TGCGCCAGCAGCCAAGAAAATTCGACCCCTGAAGCTTTCTTT	CASSQENSTPEAFF
TRBJ2-3	TRBV7-6	NA	TRBD1	TGTGCCAGCAGCTTATTCCAGGGGGCGCAAGATACGCAGTATTTT	CASSLFQGAQDTQYF
TRBJ2-5	TRBV7-2	NA	NA	TGTGCCAGCAGCTCCCCGGGGCGACTCCAAGAGACCCAGTACTTC	CASSSPGRLQETQYF
TRBJ1-1	TRBV11-2	NA	NA	TGTGCCAGCAGCTTAGTTGCGGGTTTCACTGAAGCTTTCTTT	CASSLVAGFTEAFF
TRBJ2-1	TRBV27	NA	NA	TGTGCCAGCAGTTTAGCGGGCAATGAGCAGTTCTTC	CASSLAGNEQFF
TRBJ1-1	TRBV30	NA	NA	TGTGCCTGGAAGCAGGAGGCGAACACTGAAGCTTTCTTT	CAWKQEANTEAFF
TRBJ2-3	TRBV14	once	NA	TGTGCCAGCAGCCAAGTCGGGGAGACAGATACGCAGTATTTT	CASSQVGETDTQYF
TRBJ2-1	TRBV7-6	NA	TRBD2	TGTGCCAGCAGCCCCGGACTAGCTGACAATGAGCAGTTCTTC	CASSPGLADNEQFF
TRBJ2-7	TRBV9	NA	NA	TGTGCCAGCAGCGTCACCCCCGCCTACGAGCAGTACTTC	CASSVTPAYEQYF
TRBJ1-6	TRBV9	NA	TRBD1	TGTGCCAGCAGCGTAGAAACAGGGGGAGAGTCACCCCTCCACTTT	CASSVETGGESPLHF
TRBJ2-5	TRBV9	NA	NA	TGTGCCAGCAGCGTCGGAGGTGAAGAGACCCAGTACTTC	CASSVGGEETQYF
TRBJ1-4	TRBV10-3	NA	NA	TGTGCCAGCGGGCCTATTAATGAAAAACTGTTTTTT	CASGPINEKLFF
TRBJ2-3	TRBV7-2	NA	NA	TGTGCCAGCAGCTTAGCAGGGGAGGCAGATACGCAGTATTTT	CASSLAGEADTQYF
TRBJ1-4	TRBV27	NA	NA	TGTGCCAGCAGTTGGTCAGGGGTTAATGAAAAACTGTTTTTT	CASSWSGVNEKLFF
TRBJ1-5	TRBV6-5	NA	TRBD1	TGTGCCAGCAGTTACGGACAGGGCCACAATCAGCCCCAGCATTTT	CASSYGQGHNQPQHF
TRBJ2-5	TRBV7-9	NA	NA	TGTGCCAGCAGCTCCGGAAAGTTGTACCAAGAGACCCAGTACTTC	CASSSGKLYQETQYF
TRBJ2-7	TRBV10-2	NA	NA	TGCGCCAGCATGGTGGACACCTACGAGCAGTACTTC	CASMVDTYEQYF
TRBJ2-3	TRBV15	NA	NA	TGTGCCACCAGCAGAGACCCAGGACTACCCTACACAGATACGCAGTATTTT	CATSRDPGLPYTDTQYF
TRBJ2-7	TRBV4-1	NA	NA	TGCGCCAGCAGCAGAAGGGACACCGGAAAGAAGTCCTACGAGCAGTACTTC	CASSRRDTGKKSYEQYF
TRBJ1-4	TRBV7-9	NA	NA	TGTGCCAGCAGCTACACCACCAATGAAAAACTGTTTTTT	CASSYTTNEKLFF
TRBJ2-5	TRBV28	NA	TRBD2	TGTGCCAGCAGTTTAACGGCTAGCGGGATTCAAGAGACCCAGTACTTC	CASSLTASGIQETQYF